The clone carrying this T cell receptor (beta chain) was seen at least ten times. Its matching antigen is unknown. This sample was taken from a study of T-cell reconstitution after alpha-beta-depleted transplantation in children. General observations from the study: Newly produced T cells mostly accounted for T-cell counts and diversity one year post-transplant. Alpha-beta T cells about two months after transplant reportedly derived from several hundred expanded graft clones.

Unique molecular identifiers were built into the TCRbeta library. Each CDR3 protein is one row after TCRdb ran MiXCR on the PCR reads. This sample has some 300,000 distinct CDR3 sequences, with over 7.5% found just once. Deletions cut 8 bases from V and 0 bases from J, with 10 bases between. Germline V lookup: CDR1 KGHDR, CDR2 SFDVKD. The CDR3 consists of 15 residues. The J gene is TRBJ2-6, the V gene TRBV24-1; possible D gene TRBD1, 6 bases. The sequence was collected from a female patient aged 2-10 years who had a stem cell transplant for Fanconi anemia, so the T cells may come from the graft donor. Sequencing used peripheral blood, obtained 360 days after TCRalphabeta/CD19-depleted stem cell transplant. CDR3 sequence (DNA): TGTGCCACCATGGACAGAACCTCTGGGGCCAACGTCCTGACTTTC. This gives the protein CATMDRTSGANVLTF.